What follows are 3 T cell receptor beta chains derived from one specimen sequenced in a study of blood T cell repertoires in COVID-19. Profiling relied on immunoSEQ multiplex PCR, and the TCRdb table lists in-frame clones only, not all of them. The sample lists about 210,000 clones, about 81% occurring once. The sample consisted of peripheral blood. These receptors originate from a woman in her 70s with COVID-19, enrolled during active disease.

DNA for the CDR3: TGCGCCAGCGAAGGAGGGGCTAGTAAGTCCGGGGAGCTGTTTTTT. This sequence encodes CASEGGASKSGELFF. V gene TRBV5-1 combines with J gene TRBJ2-2, with D perhaps matching TRBD2 (6 bases). Germline V lookup: CDR1 SGHRS, CDR2 YFSETQ. The CDR3 is 15 amino acids. Between the trimmed V and J ends, which lost 7 bases and 6 bases, there was a span of 19 bases.

The chain links TRBV18 to TRBJ2-7; TRBD2 aligns across 9 bases. The CDR3 is made up of 16 amino acids. In germline, CDR1 is KGHSH, CDR2 LQKENI. Trimming cost V 2 bases and J 3 bases; bases outside gene matches: 8. DNA for the CDR3: TGTGCCAGCTCACCATCGGGGAGCGGGAGGTACTACGAGCAGTACTTC. As protein: CASSPSGSGRYYEQYF.

The V gene is TRBV5-8, the J gene TRBJ2-1, with 7 bases lining up with TRBD1. V shed 6 bases and J 7 bases; nucleotides not matched to a gene: 13. This CDR3 contains 15 residues. CDR1 is SGHTS and CDR2 is YDEGEE in the germline V gene. DNA of the CDR3: TGTGCCAGCATCCCATTAGACAGGGAATGGAATGAGCAGTTCTTC. As protein: CASIPLDREWNEQFF.